These 26 T cell receptor beta chains originate from one sample sequenced in a study of blood T cell repertoires in COVID-19 (dated by TCRdb to the early 2020s). The library was produced with the immunoSEQ multiplex PCR assay. This is the immuneACCESS table as TCRdb keeps it, with only in-frame sequences that have V and J called. A part of the clones is gone; compared with another copy, unresolved V genes explain less than half, and the rest is unexplained. This sample is represented by under 300,000 clones; roughly 81% of them were singletons. More than 4% of the sample belongs to the ten largest clones. The material sequenced was peripheral blood. These receptor sequences come from a man aged 45-65 years with acute or convalescent COVID-19.

This rearrangement joins TRBV5-4 to TRBJ1-2, with a possible D match to TRBD1 (6 bases). With 0 bases removed from V and 4 bases from J, the gap between germline ends came to 7 bases. The CDR3 totals 13 residues. Germline CDR1 reads SGHNT; CDR2 reads YYREEE (reference sequence). The CDR3 here is CASSLVQGYGYTF. The CDR3 DNA reads TGTGCCAGCAGCTTGGTACAGGGCTATGGCTACACCTTC.

V usage is TRBV5-1 and J usage is TRBJ2-3, with 9 bases identical to TRBD2. The length of the CDR3 is 15 residues. The V segment lost 3 bases and the J segment 2 bases; nucleotides outside the gene matches: 4. CDR1 SGHRS and CDR2 YFSETQ come from the germline V gene. The CDR3 is CASSSEREVTDTQYF. The CDR3 nucleotides are TGCGCCAGCAGCTCCGAGCGGGAGGTCACAGATACGCAGTATTTT.

J is TRBJ1-1 and V is TRBV6-5; tentatively, D is TRBD1 (5 bases). The germline V gene encodes CDR1 MNHEY and CDR2 SVGAGI. This CDR3 is 12 amino acids long. V gave up 8 bases and J gave up 7 bases, with 14 bases separating them. The CDR3 region is CASCRPTVEAFF. In nucleotides, the CDR3 is TGTGCCAGCTGCCGCCCGACAGTTGAAGCTTTCTTT.

The chain couples TRBV7-2 to TRBJ2-1; 10 nucleotides agree with TRBD2. After removal of 5 bases from V and 7 bases from J, the junction contained 8 bases not matched to a gene. The CDR3 contains 15 residues. Per the germline V gene, CDR1 is SGHTA and CDR2 is FQGNSA. CDR3 nucleotides: TGTGCCAGCAGCAAAGGTCCTAGCGGGGGAAATGAGCAGTTCTTC. Amino acid sequence: CASSKGPSGGNEQFF.

This chain uses TRBV5-6 with TRBJ1-5; D unclear. This CDR3 is built from 12 residues. From germline, CDR1 is SGHDT and CDR2 YYEEEE. V was clipped by 0 bases and J by 6 bases, with 4 bases between them. This CDR3 reads CASSLAGQPQHF. The DNA of the CDR3 is TGTGCCAGCAGCTTGGCGGGTCAGCCCCAGCATTTT.

Comments on this clone: Other DNA sequences in the same sample also yield this CDR3. V is TRBV6-1 and J is TRBJ1-1, with TRBD1 matching over 7 bases. CDR3 length equals 14 residues. CDR1 MNHNS and CDR2 SASEGT come from the germline V gene. V was pared by 2 bases and J by 5 bases, with 5 bases of the junction left unmatched. The CDR3 sequence is CASSEPRRGTEAFF. The CDR3 DNA sequence: TGTGCCAGCAGTGAACCCCGCAGGGGGACTGAAGCTTTCTTT.

This clone was observed once. The rearrangement joins TRBV4-1 to TRBJ2-3; 8 bases line up with TRBD1. CDR3 length: 17 amino acids. V lost 3 bases to trimming and J lost 4 bases; unmatched junction nucleotides: 12. Germline V gives CDR1 MGHRA, CDR2 YSYEKL. In DNA form, the CDR3 reads TGCGCCAGCAGCCACCCCAGGACAGGGAAGGGAGCAGATACGCAGTATTTT. Translated, it gives CASSHPRTGKGADTQYF.

In DNA form, the CDR3 reads TGTGCCAGTAGTAGGGACAGGGCATACACAGATACGCAGTATTTT. This encodes CASSRDRAYTDTQYF. The J gene is TRBJ2-3, the V gene TRBV19, with TRBD1 matching over 9 bases. V gave up 4 bases and J gave up 2 bases; unmatched junction bases: 4. The CDR3 has 15 residues. Germline V lookup: CDR1 LNHDA, CDR2 SQIVND (reference sequence).

J is TRBJ2-7 and V is TRBV21-1; the table's D call of TRBD1 was not tested on the DNA. TRBV21-1 is a documented pseudogene. This CDR3 is built from 15 residues. CDR3 sequence reads: CASNSPFRSGHEQYF. CDR3 bases: TGTGCCAGCAACAGCCCCTTCCGGTCAGGGCACGAGCAGTACTTC.

This chain connects TRBV7-8 to TRBJ2-1, with 13 nucleotides matching TRBD2. Germline loops: CDR1 SGHVS, CDR2 FQNEAQ. This CDR3 is 17 amino acids long. The ends lost 5 bases at V and 6 bases at J; junction bases unmatched: 10. CDR3 coding DNA: TGTGCCAGCAGCATCCCCGTACTAGCGGGAGGGCCCAATGAGCAGTTCTTC. Amino acids: CASSIPVLAGGPNEQFF.

The rearrangement uses TRBV5-1 and TRBJ1-4; D is possibly TRBD1 (5 bases). Germline V gives CDR1 SGHRS, CDR2 YFSETQ. V was shortened by 9 bases and J by 0 bases, with 12 bases between the two germline ends. CDR3 length: 14 residues. CDR3 amino acids: CATRDRPTNEKLFF. The CDR3 DNA sequence: TGCGCCACCCGTGACAGACCAACTAATGAAAAACTGTTTTTT. Combining the CDR3 with reference TRBV5-1 and TRBJ1-4 gives the whole variable domain KAGVTQTPRYLIKTRGQQVTLSCSPISGHRSVSWYQQTPGQGLQFLFEYFSETQRNKGNFPGRFSGRQFSNSRSEMNVSTLELGDSALYLCATRDRPTNEKLFFGSGTQLSVL.

J is TRBJ1-1 and V is TRBV5-1, with TRBD1 as a possible D gene (6 bases). CDR3 length: 13 amino acids. CDR1 and CDR2 (germline): SGHRS, YFSETQ. V was trimmed by 4 bases and J by 5 bases, leaving 12 bases between them. The CDR3 bases are TGCGCCAGCAGCATCGGAGGACAGACTGAAGCTTTCTTT. This encodes CASSIGGQTEAFF.

This sequence joins TRBV5-1 and TRBJ1-1; 7 nucleotides agree with TRBD1. Germline V gene data show CDR1 as SGHRS and CDR2 as YFSETQ. CDR3 length: 15 residues. V was pared by 3 bases and J by 4 bases, with 9 bases of the junction left unmatched. In DNA, the CDR3 is TGCGCCAGCAGCTCCGACAGGGCCTTCGCCACTGAAGCTTTCTTT. Protein sequence: CASSSDRAFATEAFF.

The chain recombines TRBV6-6 with TRBJ2-7, with no clear D. V lost 6 bases to trimming and J lost 3 bases, with 18 bases between them. This CDR3 contains 15 residues. Germline CDR1 and CDR2: MNHNY and SVGAGI (reference sequence). In DNA form, the CDR3 reads TGTGCCAGCAGCCCCCCAGGATCGTCATACTACGAGCAGTACTTC. Its translation is CASSPPGSSYYEQYF.

The CDR3 DNA is TGTGCCAGCAGCCTACTAACAGGGATGGACTATGGCTACACCTTC. This gives the protein CASSLLTGMDYGYTF. V is TRBV3-1 (or the pseudogene TRBV3-2) and J is TRBJ1-2; D may be TRBD1 (6 bases). The CDR3 extends over 15 amino acids. Germline CDR1 and CDR2: LGHDT and YNNKEL (reference sequence). V was shortened by 4 bases and J by 3 bases, with 15 bases between the two germline ends.

The CDR3 region is CASSAGGPSTDTQYF. The DNA of the CDR3 is TGTGCCAGCAGTGCGGGGGGACCTAGCACAGATACGCAGTATTTT. This chain connects TRBV2 to TRBJ2-3; 7 bases are shared with TRBD2. The CDR3 runs to 15 residues. V gave up 4 bases and J gave up 0 bases; unmatched junction bases: 4. CDR1 and CDR2 (germline): SNHLY, FYNNEI. Full variable domain (missing parts from reference TRBV2 and TRBJ2-3): EPEVTQTPSHQVTQMGQEVILRCVPISNHLYFYWYRQILGQKVEFLVSFYNNEISEKSEIFDDQFSVERPDGSNFTLKIRSTKLEDSAMYFCASSAGGPSTDTQYFGPGTRLTVL.

V and J are TRBV5-4 and TRBJ2-1, with 11 bases lining up with TRBD2. The V gene's germline CDR1 is SGHNT and CDR2 YYREEE (reference sequence). The CDR3 covers 15 residues. Trimming cost V 1 base and J 4 bases; bases outside gene matches: 1. CDR3 nucleotide sequence: TGTGCCAGCAGCTTGAGGACTAGCGGGTACAATGAGCAGTTCTTC. Translation gives CASSLRTSGYNEQFF.

This clone was seen a handful of times. The chain uses TRBV14 and TRBJ2-3; D might be TRBD2 (6 bases). The CDR3 contains 15 residues. Trimming pared 1 base from V and 2 bases from J, leaving 10 bases between. Germline V CDR1 and CDR2: SGHDN, FVKESK. CDR3 bases: TGTGCCAGCAGCCAAGTGGGAGGCCCCACAGATACGCAGTATTTT. This gives the protein CASSQVGGPTDTQYF.

The chain recombines TRBV6-5 with TRBJ1-5; 10 nucleotides align to TRBD1. The CDR3 runs 14 residues. Unmatched junction bases numbered 5, after V lost 6 bases and J lost 6 bases. Germline CDR1 and CDR2: MNHEY and SVGAGI. The CDR3 sequence is CASRTGTGVQPQHF. CDR3 DNA: TGTGCCAGCAGAACCGGGACAGGGGTTCAGCCCCAGCATTTT.

The chain joins TRBV6-5 to TRBJ2-3; no clear D. Trimming removed 6 bases from V and 4 bases from J, with 5 bases in between. Germline V gene sequence: CDR1 MNHEY, CDR2 SVGAGI. The CDR3 runs 11 residues. CDR3 in DNA: TGTGCCAGCAGATCTTCAGATACGCAGTATTTT. It is translated as CASRSSDTQYF.

This chain connects TRBV4-1 to TRBJ2-7, with unresolved D. The CDR3 loop spans 14 amino acids. V lost 0 bases and J 3 bases, leaving 9 bases between the germline ends. CDR1 is MGHRA and CDR2 is YSYEKL in the germline V gene. CDR3 bases: TGCGCCAGCAGCCAAGATGGCAGTTACTACGAGCAGTACTTC. As protein: CASSQDGSYYEQYF.

This rearrangement joins TRBV18 to TRBJ1-4; 9 nucleotides match TRBD1. Germline loops: CDR1 KGHSH, CDR2 LQKENI. The CDR3 contains 15 residues. Losses at the gene ends were 6 bases for V and 2 bases for J; bases not matched to a gene: 4. The CDR3 DNA sequence: TGTGCCAGCTCGGAACAGGGGGCCACTAATGAAAAACTGTTTTTT. It is translated as CASSEQGATNEKLFF.

This sequence joins TRBV7-2 and TRBJ2-7, with 12 bases identical to TRBD2. In germline, CDR1 is SGHTA, CDR2 FQGNSA. The V gene end was trimmed by 2 bases and the J gene end by 3 bases; junction bases not matched to a gene: 5. The CDR3 runs to 16 residues. CDR3 sequence: CASSLSRTSGNYEQYF. CDR3 in DNA: TGTGCCAGCAGCTTAAGTAGGACTAGCGGGAACTACGAGCAGTACTTC.

The CDR3 region has the DNA TGTGCCACCAGTGATTTAGCCGGGACAGGGGGCTCCTACAATGAGCAGTTCTTC. Its protein is CATSDLAGTGGSYNEQFF. This rearrangement joins TRBV24-1 to TRBJ2-1, with 11 positions matching TRBD1. The CDR3 has 18 amino acids. Germline values: CDR1 KGHDR, CDR2 SFDVKD. The V and J ends lost 1 base and 0 bases, in that order; junction bases with no gene match: 4.

V and J are TRBV7-8 and TRBJ2-7; 9 bases are shared with TRBD2. V shed 2 bases, J shed 2 bases, and the junction held 4 bases outside the gene matches. Germline CDR1 SGHVS, CDR2 FQNEAQ. The CDR3 sequence is 15 residues long. CDR3 sequence reads: CASSLRLAVTYEQYF. In DNA, the CDR3 is TGTGCCAGCAGCTTACGACTAGCGGTCACCTACGAGCAGTACTTC.

The chain carries TRBV24-1 and TRBJ1-6, with TRBD1 identical over 12 bases. The CDR3 is 16 residues long. The germline V gene encodes CDR1 KGHDR and CDR2 SFDVKD. The ends lost 5 bases at V and 6 bases at J; junction bases unmatched: 4. The CDR3 protein is CATSGPGQGANSPLHF. The CDR3 DNA is TGTGCCACCAGTGGTCCGGGACAGGGGGCTAATTCACCCCTCCACTTT.